The text below deals with one TCR beta chain. Its target is unknown. After re-calling the 5' RACE reads, TCRdb lists one entry per CDR3 protein, DNA absent. The listing records approximately 300,000 distinct CDR3 sequences. The data originate from a study of monozygotic twins with inflammatory bowel disease. Overall study results and limits: There was no support for any single strong signal or clonotype associated with IBD.

The germline V gene encodes CDR1 SEHNR and CDR2 FQNEAQ (reference sequence). The CDR3 is 15 residues long. The sequenced material came from blood. The TCR sequence derives from a human donor with ulcerative colitis or Crohn's disease, or a healthy co-twin of an affected twin (not recorded which). V is TRBV7-9 and J is TRBJ2-3; TCRdb picks TRBD2, but there is no DNA to check that call. The CDR3 loop is CASSWAYGNTDTQYF.